Sequencing of this T cell receptor beta chain was carried out in a study of shared clonotypes between healthy human individuals. Looked up from germline, CDR1 is LNHDA and CDR2 is SQIVND (reference sequence). Between the trimmed V and J ends, which lost 6 bases and 4 bases, there was a span of 15 bases. The CDR3 is 14 amino acids. Assay: immunoSEQ multiplex PCR; the TCRdb copy retains only in-frame clones and omits some. Of about 2.3 million clones in the sample, just over 90% were seen once. Sequencing used naive CD4+ T cells from PBMCs. Subset meaning: CD45RA+ positively selected. This receptor was taken from a young man in good health. Some clones in this sample may be carry-over from other donors' samples. The chain combines TRBV19 with TRBJ1-2; D possibly corresponds to TRBD1 (5 bases). The CDR3 DNA is TGTGCCAGTAGGGACCTGAGGGGACCCTATGGCTACACCTTC. Amino acid sequence: CASRDLRGPYGYTF.